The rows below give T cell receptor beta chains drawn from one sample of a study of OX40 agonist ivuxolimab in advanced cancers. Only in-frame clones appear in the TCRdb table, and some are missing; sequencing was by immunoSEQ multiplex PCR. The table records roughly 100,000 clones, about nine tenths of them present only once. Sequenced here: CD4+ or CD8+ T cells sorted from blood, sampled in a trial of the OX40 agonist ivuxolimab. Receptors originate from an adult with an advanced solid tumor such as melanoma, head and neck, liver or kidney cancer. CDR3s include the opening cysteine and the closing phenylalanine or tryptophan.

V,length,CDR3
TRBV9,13,CASSLTGNTEAFF
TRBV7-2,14,CASRPGASYNEQFF
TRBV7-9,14,CASSLAGGGYGYTF
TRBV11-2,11,CASSPEDTQYF
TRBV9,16,CASSAGPTHSTDTQYF
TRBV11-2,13,CASSPRSSGELFF
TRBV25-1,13,CASSRGSGNTIYF
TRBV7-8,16,CASRDHPGSSSYEQYF
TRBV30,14,CAWRSFGQSYEQYF
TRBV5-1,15,CASSGGQGGPYEQYF
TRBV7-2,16,CASSITRGSGANVLTF
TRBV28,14,CASSSGTEVTEAFF
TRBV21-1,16,CASRPDGGGVDTEAFF
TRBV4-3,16,CASSQAVAGDPYEQYF
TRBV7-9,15,CASSFIPGASETQYF
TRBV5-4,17,CASSLANIEESGNTIYF
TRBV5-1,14,CASSLTVNGYEQYF
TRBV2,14,CASSESLGPNEQFF
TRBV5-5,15,CASSLGGSYNSPLHF
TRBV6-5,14,CASSYPGTSNEQFF
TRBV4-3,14,CASSQDNGISEAFF
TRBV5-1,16,CASSLAGLAGTETQYF
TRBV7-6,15,CASSGIGVRYNEQFF
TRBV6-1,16,CASSEVAGLNTGELFF
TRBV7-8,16,CASSVRGTGTPETQYF
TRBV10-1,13,CASSDWGTDTQYF
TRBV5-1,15,CASSGNSLTVGEQFF
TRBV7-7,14,CASSKAGEAGELFF
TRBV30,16,CAWSRGSGGHQETQYF